This T cell receptor beta chain originates from a study of post-analysis software for immune sequencing data. Findings of the study overall: Among multiple sclerosis patients, normalized Chao1 diversity was significantly below that of controls. Higher frequency in patients than in controls was seen for about five TRBV segments, with TRBV5-6, TRBV5-1 and TRBV20-1 among them.

This clonotype has more than one count but fewer than ten. The antigen remains undetermined. Each TCR beta cDNA library carried unique molecular identifiers. TCRdb reprocessed the PCR reads with MiXCR, giving one entry per CDR3 protein. The sample gives roughly 600,000 distinct CDR3 sequences, 44% of which show up once; under 2% is in the top ten. V lost 5 bases and J 3 bases, leaving 12 bases between the germline ends. CDR1 is SGHAT, CDR2 FQNNGV, per germline. The CDR3 length is 14 residues. The source material was blood. The rearrangement uses TRBV11-2 and TRBJ2-3; D is ambiguous. This TCR was sampled from a girl between 10 and 17 years old with multiple sclerosis. The CDR3, as DNA: TGTGCCAGCAGCCTTGGGTTCGGGACAGATACGCAGTATTTT. Translation: CASSLGFGTDTQYF.